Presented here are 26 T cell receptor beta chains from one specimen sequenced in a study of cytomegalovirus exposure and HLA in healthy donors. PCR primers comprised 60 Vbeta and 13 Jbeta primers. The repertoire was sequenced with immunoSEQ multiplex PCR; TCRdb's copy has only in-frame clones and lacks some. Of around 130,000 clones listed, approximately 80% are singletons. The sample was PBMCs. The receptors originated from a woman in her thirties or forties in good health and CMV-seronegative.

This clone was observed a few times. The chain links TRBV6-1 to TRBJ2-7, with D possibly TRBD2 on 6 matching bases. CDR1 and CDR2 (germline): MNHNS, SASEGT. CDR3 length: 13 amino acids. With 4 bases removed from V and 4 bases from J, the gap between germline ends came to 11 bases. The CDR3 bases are TGTGCCAGCAGTGCGGCCCGGGGGTACGAGCAGTACTTC. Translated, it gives CASSAARGYEQYF.

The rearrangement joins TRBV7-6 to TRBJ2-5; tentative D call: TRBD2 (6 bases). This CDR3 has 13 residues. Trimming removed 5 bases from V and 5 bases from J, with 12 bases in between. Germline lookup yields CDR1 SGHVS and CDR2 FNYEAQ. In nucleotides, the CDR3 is TGTGCCAGCAGCCTCAGACTAGATGAGACCCAGTACTTC. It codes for CASSLRLDETQYF.

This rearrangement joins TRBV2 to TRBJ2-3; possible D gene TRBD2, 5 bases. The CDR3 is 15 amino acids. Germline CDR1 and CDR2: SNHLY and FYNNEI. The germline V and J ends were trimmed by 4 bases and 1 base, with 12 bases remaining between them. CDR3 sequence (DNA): TGTGCCAGCAGTGCAGTGGGAGTCGGCACAGATACGCAGTATTTT. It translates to CASSAVGVGTDTQYF.

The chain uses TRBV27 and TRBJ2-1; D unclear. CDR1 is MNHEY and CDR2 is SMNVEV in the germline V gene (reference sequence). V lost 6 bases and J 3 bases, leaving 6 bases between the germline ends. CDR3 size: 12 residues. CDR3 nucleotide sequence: TGTGCCAGCAGGCTAGGCTACAATGAGCAGTTCTTC. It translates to CASRLGYNEQFF.

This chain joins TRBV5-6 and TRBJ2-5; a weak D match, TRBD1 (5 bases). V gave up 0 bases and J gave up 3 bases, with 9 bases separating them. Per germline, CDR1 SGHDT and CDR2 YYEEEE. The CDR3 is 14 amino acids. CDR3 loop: CASSLGGLEETQYF. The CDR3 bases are TGTGCCAGCAGCTTGGGGGGCCTTGAAGAGACCCAGTACTTC.

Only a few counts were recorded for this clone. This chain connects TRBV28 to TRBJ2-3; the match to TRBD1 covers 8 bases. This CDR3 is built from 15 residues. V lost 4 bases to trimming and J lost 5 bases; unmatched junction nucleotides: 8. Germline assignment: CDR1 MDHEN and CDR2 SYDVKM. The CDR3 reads CASSSADRGLDTQYF. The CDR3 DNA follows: TGTGCCAGCAGTTCCGCCGACAGGGGCCTAGATACGCAGTATTTT.

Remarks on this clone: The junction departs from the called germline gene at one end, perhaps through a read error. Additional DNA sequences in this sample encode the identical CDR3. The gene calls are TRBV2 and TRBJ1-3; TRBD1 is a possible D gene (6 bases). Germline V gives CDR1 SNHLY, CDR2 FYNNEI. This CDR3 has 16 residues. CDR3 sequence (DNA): TGTGCCAGCAGTGATCCAGGGGATTTCTCTGGAAACACCATATACTTT. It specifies CASSDPGDFSGNTIYF.

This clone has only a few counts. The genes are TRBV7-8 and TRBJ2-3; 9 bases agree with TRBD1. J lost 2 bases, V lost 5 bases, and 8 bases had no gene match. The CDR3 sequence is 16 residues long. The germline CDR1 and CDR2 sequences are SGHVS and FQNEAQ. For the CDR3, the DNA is TGTGCCAGCAGCCCCCGGGACAGGGAGCTCACAGATACGCAGTATTTT. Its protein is CASSPRDRELTDTQYF.

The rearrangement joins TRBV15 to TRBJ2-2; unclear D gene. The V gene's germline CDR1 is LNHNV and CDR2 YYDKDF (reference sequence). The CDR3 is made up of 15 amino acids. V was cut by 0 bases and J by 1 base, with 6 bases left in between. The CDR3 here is CATSRETQNTGELFF. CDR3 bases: TGTGCCACCAGCAGAGAGACACAGAACACCGGGGAGCTGTTTTTT.

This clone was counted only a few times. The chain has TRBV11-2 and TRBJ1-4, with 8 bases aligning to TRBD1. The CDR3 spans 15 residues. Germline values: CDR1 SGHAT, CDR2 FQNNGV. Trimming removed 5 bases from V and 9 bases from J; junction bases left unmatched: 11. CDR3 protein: CASSGVRGRTQKLFF. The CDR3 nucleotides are TGTGCCAGCAGCGGGGTCAGGGGGCGGACTCAAAAACTGTTTTTT.

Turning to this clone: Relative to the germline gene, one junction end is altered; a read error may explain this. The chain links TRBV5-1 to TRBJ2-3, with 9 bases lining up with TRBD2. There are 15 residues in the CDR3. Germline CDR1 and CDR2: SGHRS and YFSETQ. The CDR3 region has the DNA TGCGCCAGCAGAGTGGGACTAGCAAGCACAAATACGCAGTATTTT. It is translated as CASRVGLASTNTQYF.

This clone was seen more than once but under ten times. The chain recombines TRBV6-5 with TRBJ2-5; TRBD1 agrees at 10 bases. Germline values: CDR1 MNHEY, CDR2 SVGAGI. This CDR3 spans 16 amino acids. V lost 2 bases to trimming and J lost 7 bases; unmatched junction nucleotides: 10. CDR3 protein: CASSYPQTGGVGTQYF. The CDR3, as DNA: TGTGCCAGCAGTTACCCGCAGACAGGGGGCGTAGGGACCCAGTACTTC.

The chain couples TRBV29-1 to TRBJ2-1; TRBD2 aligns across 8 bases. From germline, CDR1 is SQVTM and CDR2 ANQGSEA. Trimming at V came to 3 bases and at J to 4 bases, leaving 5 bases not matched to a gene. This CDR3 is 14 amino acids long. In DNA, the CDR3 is TGCAGCGTTGATCGTAGCGGGATGTACAATGAGCAGTTCTTC. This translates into CSVDRSGMYNEQFF.

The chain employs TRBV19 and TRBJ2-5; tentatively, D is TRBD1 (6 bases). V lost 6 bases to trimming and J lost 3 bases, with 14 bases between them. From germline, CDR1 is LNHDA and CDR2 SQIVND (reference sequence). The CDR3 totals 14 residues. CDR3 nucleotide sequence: TGTGCCAGTAGCCCACAGGACAGAGAAGAGACCCAGTACTTC. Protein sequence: CASSPQDREETQYF.

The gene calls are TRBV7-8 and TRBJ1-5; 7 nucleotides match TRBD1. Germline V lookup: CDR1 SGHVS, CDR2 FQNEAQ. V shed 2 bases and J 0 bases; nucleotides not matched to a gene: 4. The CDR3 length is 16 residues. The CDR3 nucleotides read TGTGCCAGCAGCTTAAAGGGGGCCGGTAGCAATCAGCCCCAGCATTTT. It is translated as CASSLKGAGSNQPQHF. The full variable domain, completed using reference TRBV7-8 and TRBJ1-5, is GAGVSQSPRYKVAKRGQDVALRCDPISGHVSLFWYQQALGQGPEFLTYFQNEAQLDKSGLPSDRFFAERPEGSVSTLKIQRTQQEDSAVYLCASSLKGAGSNQPQHFGDGTRLSIL.

CDR3 amino acids: CASSLAGGGEIYGYTF. CDR3 DNA: TGTGCCAGCAGCTTGGCCGGGGGGGGCGAAATCTATGGCTACACCTTC. The chain joins TRBV5-4 to TRBJ1-2, with D tentatively TRBD1 (6 bases). CDR3 size: 16 residues. The germline gives CDR1 SGHNT, CDR2 YYREEE (reference sequence). Trimming shortened V by 0 bases and J by 4 bases, and 16 bases separated the two germline ends.

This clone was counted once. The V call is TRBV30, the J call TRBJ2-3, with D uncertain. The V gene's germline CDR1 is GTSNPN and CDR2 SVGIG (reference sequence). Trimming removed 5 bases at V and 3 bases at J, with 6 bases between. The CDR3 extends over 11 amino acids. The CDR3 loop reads CAWLTTDTQYF. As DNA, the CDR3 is TGTGCCTGGTTGACTACAGATACGCAGTATTTT.

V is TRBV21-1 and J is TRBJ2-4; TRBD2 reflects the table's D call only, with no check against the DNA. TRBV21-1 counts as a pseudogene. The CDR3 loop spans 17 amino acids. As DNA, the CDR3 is TGTGCCAGCAGCCAGATCCCCGGAGCGCTAGCCAAAAACAGTCAGTACTTC. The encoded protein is CASSQIPGALAKNSQYF.

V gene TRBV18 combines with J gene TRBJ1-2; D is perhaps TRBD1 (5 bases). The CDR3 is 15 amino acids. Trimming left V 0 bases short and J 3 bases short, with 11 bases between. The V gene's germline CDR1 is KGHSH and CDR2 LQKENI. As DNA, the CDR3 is TGTGCCAGCTCACCACCGTGGGACTCCGACTATGGCTACACCTTC. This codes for CASSPPWDSDYGYTF.

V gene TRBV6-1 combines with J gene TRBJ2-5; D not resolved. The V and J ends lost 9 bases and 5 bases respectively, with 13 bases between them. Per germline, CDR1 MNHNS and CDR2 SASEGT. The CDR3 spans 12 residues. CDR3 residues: CASRGSSETQYF. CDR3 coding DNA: TGTGCCAGTAGAGGTAGTTCGGAGACCCAGTACTTC.

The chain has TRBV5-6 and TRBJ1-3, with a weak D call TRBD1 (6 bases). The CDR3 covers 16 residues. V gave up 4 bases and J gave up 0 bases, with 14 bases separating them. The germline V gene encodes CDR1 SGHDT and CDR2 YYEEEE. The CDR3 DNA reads TGTGCCAGCAGCCTACAACAGGGTTTCTCTGGAAACACCATATATTTT. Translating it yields CASSLQQGFSGNTIYF. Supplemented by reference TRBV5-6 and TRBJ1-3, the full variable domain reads DAGVTQSPTHLIKTRGQQVTLRCSPKSGHDTVSWYQQALGQGPQFIFQYYEEEERQRGNFPDRFSGHQFPNYSSELNVNALLLGDSALYLCASSLQQGFSGNTIYFGEGSWLTVV.

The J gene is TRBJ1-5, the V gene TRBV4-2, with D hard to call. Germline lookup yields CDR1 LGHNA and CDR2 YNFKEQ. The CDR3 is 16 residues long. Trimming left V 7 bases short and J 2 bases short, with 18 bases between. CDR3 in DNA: TGTGCCAGCATCTCGTGGGTTCCTAGGCGCAATCAGCCCCAGCATTTT. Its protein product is CASISWVPRRNQPQHF.

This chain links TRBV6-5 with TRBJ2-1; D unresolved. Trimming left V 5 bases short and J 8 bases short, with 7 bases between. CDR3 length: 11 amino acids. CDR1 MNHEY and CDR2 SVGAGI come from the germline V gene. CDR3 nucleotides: TGTGCCAGCAGTGCCAGTCATGAGCAGTTCTTC. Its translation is CASSASHEQFF.

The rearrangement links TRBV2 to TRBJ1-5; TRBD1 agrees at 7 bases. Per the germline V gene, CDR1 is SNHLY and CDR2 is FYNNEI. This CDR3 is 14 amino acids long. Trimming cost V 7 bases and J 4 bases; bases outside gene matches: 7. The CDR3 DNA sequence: TGTGCCAGCAATAGACAGGGCGGGAATCAGCCCCAGCATTTT. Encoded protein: CASNRQGGNQPQHF. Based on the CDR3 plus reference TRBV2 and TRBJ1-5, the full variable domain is EPEVTQTPSHQVTQMGQEVILRCVPISNHLYFYWYRQILGQKVEFLVSFYNNEISEKSEIFDDQFSVERPDGSNFTLKIRSTKLEDSAMYFCASNRQGGNQPQHFGDGTRLSIL.

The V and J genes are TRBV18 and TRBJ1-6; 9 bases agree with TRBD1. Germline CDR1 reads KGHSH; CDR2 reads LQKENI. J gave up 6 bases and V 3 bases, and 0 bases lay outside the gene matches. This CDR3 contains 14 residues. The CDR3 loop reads CASSPDRGNSPLHF. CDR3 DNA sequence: TGTGCCAGCTCACCGGACAGGGGTAATTCACCCCTCCACTTT.

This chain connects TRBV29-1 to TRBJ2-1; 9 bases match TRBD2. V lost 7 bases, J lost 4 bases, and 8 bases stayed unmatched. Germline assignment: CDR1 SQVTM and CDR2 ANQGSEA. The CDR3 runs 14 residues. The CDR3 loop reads CSAPGTSSYNEQFF. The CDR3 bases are TGCAGCGCCCCGGGGACTAGCAGTTACAATGAGCAGTTCTTC.